This T cell receptor beta chain was identified during a study of T cell responses to AZD1222 COVID-19 vaccine. Assay: immunoSEQ multiplex PCR; the TCRdb copy retains only in-frame clones and omits some. This table has about 110,000 clones, 80% to 90% appearing once. Germline V gives CDR1 SGHTA, CDR2 FQGTGA. With 2 bases removed from V and 0 bases from J, the gap between germline ends came to 11 bases. This CDR3 has 16 amino acids. This TCR came from an adult in good health. The specimen was peripheral blood, collected on day 0 of AZD1222 vaccination. The V gene is TRBV7-3, the J gene TRBJ2-1; D remains unclear. CDR3 DNA: TGTGCCAGCAGCTTATGGGCGGAAAGCTCCTACAATGAGCAGTTCTTC. Protein sequence: CASSLWAESSYNEQFF.